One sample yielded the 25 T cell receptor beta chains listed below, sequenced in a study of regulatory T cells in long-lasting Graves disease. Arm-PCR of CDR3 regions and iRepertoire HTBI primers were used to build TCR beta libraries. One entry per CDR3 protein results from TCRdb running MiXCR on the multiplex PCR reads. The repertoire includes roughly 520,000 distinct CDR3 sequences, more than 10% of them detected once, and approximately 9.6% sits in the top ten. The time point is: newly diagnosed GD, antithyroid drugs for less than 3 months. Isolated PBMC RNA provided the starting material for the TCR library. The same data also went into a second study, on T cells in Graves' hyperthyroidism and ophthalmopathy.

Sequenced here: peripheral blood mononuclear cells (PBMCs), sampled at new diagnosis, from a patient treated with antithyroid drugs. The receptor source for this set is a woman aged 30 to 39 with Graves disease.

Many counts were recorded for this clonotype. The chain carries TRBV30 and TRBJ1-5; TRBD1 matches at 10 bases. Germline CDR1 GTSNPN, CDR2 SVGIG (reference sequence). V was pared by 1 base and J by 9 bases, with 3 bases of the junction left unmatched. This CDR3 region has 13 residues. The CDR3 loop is CAWSGQGARPQHF. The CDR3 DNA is TGTGCCTGGAGTGGACAGGGGGCGAGGCCCCAGCATTTT.

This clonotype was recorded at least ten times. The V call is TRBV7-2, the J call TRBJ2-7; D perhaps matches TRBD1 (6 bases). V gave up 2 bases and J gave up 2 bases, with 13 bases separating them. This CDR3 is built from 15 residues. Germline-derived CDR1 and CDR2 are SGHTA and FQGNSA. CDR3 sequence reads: CASSLYLDSTYEQYF. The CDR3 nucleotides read TGTGCCAGCAGCTTATACCTGGACAGCACCTACGAGCAGTACTTC.

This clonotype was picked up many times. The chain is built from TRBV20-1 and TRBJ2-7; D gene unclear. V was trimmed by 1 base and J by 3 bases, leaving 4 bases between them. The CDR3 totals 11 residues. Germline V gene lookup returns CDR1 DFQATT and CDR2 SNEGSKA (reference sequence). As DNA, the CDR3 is TGCAGTGCTAGAGGATACTACGAGCAGTACTTC. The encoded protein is CSARGYYEQYF.

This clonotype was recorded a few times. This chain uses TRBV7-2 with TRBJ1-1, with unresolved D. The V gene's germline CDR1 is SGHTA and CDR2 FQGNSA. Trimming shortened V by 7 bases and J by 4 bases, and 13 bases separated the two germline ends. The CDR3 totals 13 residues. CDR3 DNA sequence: TGTGCCAGCACGCGTAAACTTACCACTGAAGCTTTCTTT. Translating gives CASTRKLTTEAFF.

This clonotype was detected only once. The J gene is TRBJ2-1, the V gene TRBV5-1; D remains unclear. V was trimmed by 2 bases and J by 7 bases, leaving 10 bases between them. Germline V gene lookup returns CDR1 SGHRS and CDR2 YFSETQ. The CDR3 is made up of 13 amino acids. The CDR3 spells CASSFQGRNEQFF. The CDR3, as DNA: TGCGCCAGCAGCTTTCAAGGCCGGAATGAGCAGTTCTTC.

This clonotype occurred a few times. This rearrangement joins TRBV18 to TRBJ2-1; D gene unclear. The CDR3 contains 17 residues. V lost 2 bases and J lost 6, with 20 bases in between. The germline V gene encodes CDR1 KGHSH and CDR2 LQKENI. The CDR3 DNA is TGTGCCAGCTCACCATTTCCAGCTCTGGCGGTCTTCAATGAGCAGTTCTTC. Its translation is CASSPFPALAVFNEQFF.

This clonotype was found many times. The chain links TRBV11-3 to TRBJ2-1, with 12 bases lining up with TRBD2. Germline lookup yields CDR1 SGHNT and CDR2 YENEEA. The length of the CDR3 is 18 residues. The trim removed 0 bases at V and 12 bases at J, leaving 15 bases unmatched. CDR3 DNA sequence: TGTGCCAGCAGCTTAGATCTCCCGGGGACTAGCGGGCAAGCATTGCAGTTCTTC. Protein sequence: CASSLDLPGTSGQALQFF.

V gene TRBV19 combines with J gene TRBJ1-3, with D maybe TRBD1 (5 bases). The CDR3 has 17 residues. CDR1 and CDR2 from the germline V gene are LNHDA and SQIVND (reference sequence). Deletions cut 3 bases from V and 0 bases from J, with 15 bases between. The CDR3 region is CASSMWGRLVSGNTIYF. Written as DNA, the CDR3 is TGTGCCAGTAGTATGTGGGGCAGGCTCGTCTCTGGAAACACCATATATTTT.

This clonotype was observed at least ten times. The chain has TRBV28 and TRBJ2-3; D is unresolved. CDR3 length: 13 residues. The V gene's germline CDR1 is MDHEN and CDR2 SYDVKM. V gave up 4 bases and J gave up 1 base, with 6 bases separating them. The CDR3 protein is CASSSVRTDTQYF. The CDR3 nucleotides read TGTGCCAGCAGTTCGGTGCGCACAGATACGCAGTATTTT.

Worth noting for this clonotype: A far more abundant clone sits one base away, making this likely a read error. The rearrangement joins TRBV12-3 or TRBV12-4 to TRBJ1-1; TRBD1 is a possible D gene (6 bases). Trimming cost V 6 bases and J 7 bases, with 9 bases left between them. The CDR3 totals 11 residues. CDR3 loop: CASSKGGEAFF. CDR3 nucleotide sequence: TGTGCCAGCAGCAAAGGGGGTGAAGCTTTCTTT.

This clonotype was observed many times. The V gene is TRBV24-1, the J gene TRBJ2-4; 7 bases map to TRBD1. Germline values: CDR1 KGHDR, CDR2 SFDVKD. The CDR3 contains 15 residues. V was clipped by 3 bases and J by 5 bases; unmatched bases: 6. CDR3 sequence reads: CATSDPYRGENIQYF. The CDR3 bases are TGTGCCACCAGTGATCCATACAGGGGAGAAAACATTCAGTACTTC.

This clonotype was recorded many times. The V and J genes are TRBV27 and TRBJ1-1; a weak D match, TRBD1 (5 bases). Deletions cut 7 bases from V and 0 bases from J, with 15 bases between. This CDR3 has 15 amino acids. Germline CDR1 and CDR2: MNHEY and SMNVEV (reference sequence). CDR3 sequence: CASTPKGDMNTEAFF. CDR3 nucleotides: TGTGCCAGCACCCCGAAAGGGGATATGAACACTGAAGCTTTCTTT.

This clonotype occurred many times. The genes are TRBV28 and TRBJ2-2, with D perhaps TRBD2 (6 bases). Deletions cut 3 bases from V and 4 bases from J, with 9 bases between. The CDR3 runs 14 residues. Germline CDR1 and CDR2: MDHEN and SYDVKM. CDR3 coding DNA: TGTGCCAGCAGTTTTGGGGGGAGCACCGGGGAGCTGTTTTTT. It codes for CASSFGGSTGELFF.

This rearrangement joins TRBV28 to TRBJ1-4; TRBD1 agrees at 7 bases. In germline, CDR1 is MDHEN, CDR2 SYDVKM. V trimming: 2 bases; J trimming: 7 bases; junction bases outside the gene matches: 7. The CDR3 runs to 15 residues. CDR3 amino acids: CASSLRRGGIEKLFF. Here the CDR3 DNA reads TGTGCCAGCAGTTTACGCAGGGGGGGTATTGAAAAACTGTTTTTT.

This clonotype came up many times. The DNA for the CDR3 is TGTGCCAGCAGCTCCGGACCTCCCCCAAGGTTCTTC. It is translated as CASSSGPPPRFF. The rearrangement links TRBV11-2 to TRBJ2-1; the D is unclear. The CDR3 runs 12 residues. CDR1 and CDR2 from the germline V gene are SGHAT and FQNNGV. V dropped 4 bases and J dropped 15 bases, with 16 bases sitting between them.

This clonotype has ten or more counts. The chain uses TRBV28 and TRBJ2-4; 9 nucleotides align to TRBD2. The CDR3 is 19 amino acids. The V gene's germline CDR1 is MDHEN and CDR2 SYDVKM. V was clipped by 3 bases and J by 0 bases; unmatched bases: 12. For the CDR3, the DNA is TGTGCCAGCAGTTTCCCACGGCGGGAGGGCCTAGTAGCCAAAAACATTCAGTACTTC. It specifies CASSFPRREGLVAKNIQYF.

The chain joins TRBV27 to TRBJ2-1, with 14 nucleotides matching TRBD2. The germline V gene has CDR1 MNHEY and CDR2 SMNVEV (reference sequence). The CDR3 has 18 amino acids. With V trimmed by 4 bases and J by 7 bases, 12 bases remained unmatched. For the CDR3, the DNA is TGTGCCAGCAGTTCATACGGAAGACTAGCGGGAGGGCCGAATGAGCAGTTCTTC. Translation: CASSSYGRLAGGPNEQFF.

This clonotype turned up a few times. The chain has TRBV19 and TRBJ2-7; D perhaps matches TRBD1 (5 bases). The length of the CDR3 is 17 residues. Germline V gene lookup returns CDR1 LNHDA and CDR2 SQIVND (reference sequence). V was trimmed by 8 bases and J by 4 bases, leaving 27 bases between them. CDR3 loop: CASGARAAGPDPYEQYF. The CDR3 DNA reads TGTGCCAGTGGGGCTCGGGCAGCAGGGCCTGACCCTTACGAGCAGTACTTC.

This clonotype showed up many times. CDR3 DNA sequence: TGTGCCAGCAGGGCTAGCGGGAGGACAGGGGAGCTGTTTTTT. Translating it yields CASRASGRTGELFF. The chain employs TRBV9 and TRBJ2-2, with 11 bases matching TRBD2. V lost 5 bases to trimming and J lost 8 bases; unmatched junction nucleotides: 5. Germline assignment: CDR1 SGDLS and CDR2 YYNGEE. This CDR3 has 14 amino acids.

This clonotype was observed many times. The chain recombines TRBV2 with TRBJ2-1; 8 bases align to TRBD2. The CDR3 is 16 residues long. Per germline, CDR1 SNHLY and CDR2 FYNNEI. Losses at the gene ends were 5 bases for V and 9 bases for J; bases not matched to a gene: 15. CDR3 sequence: CASSRRGGGSLSEQFF. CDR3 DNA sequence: TGTGCCAGCAGTCGCCGGGGGGGCGGGAGTCTCAGTGAGCAGTTCTTC.

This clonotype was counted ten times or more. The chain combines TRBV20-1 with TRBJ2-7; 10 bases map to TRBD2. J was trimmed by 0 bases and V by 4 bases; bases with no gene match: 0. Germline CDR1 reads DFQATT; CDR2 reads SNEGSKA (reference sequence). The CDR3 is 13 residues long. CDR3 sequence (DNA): TGCAGTGCTACTAGCGGGAGCTCCTACGAGCAGTACTTC. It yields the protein CSATSGSSYEQYF.

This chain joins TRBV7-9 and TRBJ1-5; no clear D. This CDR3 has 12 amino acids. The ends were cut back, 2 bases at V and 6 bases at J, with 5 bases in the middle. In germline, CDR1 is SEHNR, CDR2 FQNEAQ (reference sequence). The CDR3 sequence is CASSLISQPQHF. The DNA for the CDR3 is TGTGCCAGCAGCTTAATCTCTCAGCCCCAGCATTTT.

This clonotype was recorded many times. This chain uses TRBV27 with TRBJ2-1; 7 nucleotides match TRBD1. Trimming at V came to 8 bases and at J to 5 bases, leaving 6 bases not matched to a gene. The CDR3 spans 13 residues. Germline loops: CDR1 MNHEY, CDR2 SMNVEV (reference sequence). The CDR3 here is CASRQGFNNEQFF. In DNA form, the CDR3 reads TGTGCCAGCCGACAGGGTTTTAACAATGAGCAGTTCTTC.

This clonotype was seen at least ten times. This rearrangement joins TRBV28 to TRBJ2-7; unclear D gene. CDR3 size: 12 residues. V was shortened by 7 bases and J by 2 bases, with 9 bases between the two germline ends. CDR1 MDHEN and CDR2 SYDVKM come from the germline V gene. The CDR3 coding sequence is TGTGCCAGCATGGTGAACCCCTACGAGCAGTACTTC. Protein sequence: CASMVNPYEQYF.

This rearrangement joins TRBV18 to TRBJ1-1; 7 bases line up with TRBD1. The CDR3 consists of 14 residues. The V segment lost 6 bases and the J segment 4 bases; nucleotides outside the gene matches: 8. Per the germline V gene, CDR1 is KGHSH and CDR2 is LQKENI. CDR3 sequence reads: CASSDYRGLTEAFF. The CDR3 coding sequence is TGTGCCAGCTCGGACTATAGGGGGCTCACTGAAGCTTTCTTT.